The TCR beta chain under discussion was sequenced for a study of control samples from healthy donors and cancer patients. In this sample, this clone turned up a few times. Measured with immunoSEQ multiplex PCR; TCRdb has only the in-frame clones, and not every one. The sample comprises about 88,000 clones, more than 85% of which are singletons, and about 7.3% rests with the top ten. Sequenced input: blood. The receptor was isolated from a young man in good health.

The CDR3 loop is CASSEGPGEAYGYTF. The CDR3, as DNA: TGTGCCAGCTCAGAAGGCCCAGGGGAGGCCTATGGCTACACCTTC. The rearrangement joins TRBV18 to TRBJ1-2; tentative D call: TRBD1 (6 bases). CDR3 length: 15 amino acids. The V and J ends lost 5 bases and 4 bases respectively, with 17 bases between them. CDR1 and CDR2 from the germline V gene are KGHSH and LQKENI.